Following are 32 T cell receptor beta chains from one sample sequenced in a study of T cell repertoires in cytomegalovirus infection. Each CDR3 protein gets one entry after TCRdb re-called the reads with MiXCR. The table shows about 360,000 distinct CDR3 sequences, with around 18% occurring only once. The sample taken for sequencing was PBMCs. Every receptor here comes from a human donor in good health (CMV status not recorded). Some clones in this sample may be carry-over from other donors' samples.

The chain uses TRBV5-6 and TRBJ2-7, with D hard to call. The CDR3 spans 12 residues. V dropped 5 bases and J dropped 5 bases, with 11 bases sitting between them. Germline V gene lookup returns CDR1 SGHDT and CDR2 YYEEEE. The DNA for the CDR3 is TGTGCCAGCAGGGTCACTATCGACGAGCAGTACTTC. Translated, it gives CASRVTIDEQYF.

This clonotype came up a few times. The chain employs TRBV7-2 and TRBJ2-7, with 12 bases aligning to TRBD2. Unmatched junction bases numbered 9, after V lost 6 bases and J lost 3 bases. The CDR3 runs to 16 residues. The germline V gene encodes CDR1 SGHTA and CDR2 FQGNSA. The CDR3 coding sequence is TGTGCCAGCAGTTTCTACAAGACTAGCGGGGGCTACGAGCAGTACTTC. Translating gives CASSFYKTSGGYEQYF.

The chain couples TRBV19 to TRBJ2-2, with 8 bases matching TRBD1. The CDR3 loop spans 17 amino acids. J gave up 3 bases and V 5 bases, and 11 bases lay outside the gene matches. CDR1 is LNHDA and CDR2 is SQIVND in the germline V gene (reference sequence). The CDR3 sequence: CASSVGTGVPHTGELFF. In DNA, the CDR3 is TGTGCCAGTAGTGTCGGGACAGGTGTCCCCCACACCGGGGAGCTGTTTTTT.

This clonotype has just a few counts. The CDR3 protein is CASSQGRGPVYEQYF. The CDR3 nucleotides read TGCGCCAGCAGCCAAGGCCGGGGGCCTGTCTACGAGCAGTACTTC. The chain employs TRBV4-3 and TRBJ2-7; the D gene could be TRBD1 or TRBD2 (6 bases each). The germline CDR1 and CDR2 sequences are LGHNA and YSLEER. V lost 1 base and J 3 bases, leaving 13 bases between the germline ends. This CDR3 is 15 amino acids long.

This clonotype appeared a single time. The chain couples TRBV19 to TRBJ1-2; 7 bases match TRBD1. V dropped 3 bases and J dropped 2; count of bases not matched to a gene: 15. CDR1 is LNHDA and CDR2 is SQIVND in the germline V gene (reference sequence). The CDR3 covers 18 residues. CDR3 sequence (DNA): TGTGCCAGTAGTATTGGTTGGGGACAGCCGCCGAGAAACTATGGCTACACCTTC. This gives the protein CASSIGWGQPPRNYGYTF.

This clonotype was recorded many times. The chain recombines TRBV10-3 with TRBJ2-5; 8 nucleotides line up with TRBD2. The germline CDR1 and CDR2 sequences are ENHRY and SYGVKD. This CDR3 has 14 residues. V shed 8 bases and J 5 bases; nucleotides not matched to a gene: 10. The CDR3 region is CAIGKAGERETQYF. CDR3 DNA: TGTGCCATCGGGAAAGCGGGGGAGAGGGAGACCCAGTACTTC.

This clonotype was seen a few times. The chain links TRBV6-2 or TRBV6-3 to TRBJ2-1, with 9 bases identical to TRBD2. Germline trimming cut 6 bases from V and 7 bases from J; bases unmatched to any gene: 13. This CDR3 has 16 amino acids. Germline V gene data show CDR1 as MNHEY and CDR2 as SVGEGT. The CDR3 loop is CASSHLPSGALNEQFF. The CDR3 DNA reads TGTGCCAGCAGCCACCTCCCTAGCGGGGCCCTGAATGAGCAGTTCTTC.

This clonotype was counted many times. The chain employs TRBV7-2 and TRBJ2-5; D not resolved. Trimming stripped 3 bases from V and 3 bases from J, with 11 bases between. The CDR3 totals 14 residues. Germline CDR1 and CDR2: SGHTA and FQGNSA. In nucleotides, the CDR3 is TGTGCCAGCAGCTTTGAGACAAGCAAAGAGACCCAGTACTTC. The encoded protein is CASSFETSKETQYF.

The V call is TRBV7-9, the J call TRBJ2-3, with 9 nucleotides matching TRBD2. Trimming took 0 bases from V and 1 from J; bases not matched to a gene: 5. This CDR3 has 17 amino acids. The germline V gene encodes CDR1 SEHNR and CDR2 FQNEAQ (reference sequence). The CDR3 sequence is CASSLAGTSSRTDTQYF. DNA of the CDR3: TGTGCCAGCAGCTTAGCGGGGACTAGCAGTCGCACAGATACGCAGTATTTT.

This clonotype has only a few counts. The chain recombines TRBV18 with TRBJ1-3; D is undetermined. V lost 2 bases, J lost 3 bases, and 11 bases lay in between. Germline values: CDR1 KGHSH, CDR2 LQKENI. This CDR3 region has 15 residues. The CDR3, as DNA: TGTGCCAGCTCACCAAGAGGACCCTATGGAAACACCATATATTTT. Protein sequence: CASSPRGPYGNTIYF.

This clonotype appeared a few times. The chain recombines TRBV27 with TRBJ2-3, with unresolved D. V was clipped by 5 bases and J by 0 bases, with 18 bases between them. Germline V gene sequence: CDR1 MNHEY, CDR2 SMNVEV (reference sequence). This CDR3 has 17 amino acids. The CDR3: CASSPPGFYTSTDTQYF. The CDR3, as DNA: TGTGCCAGCAGTCCCCCCGGATTCTACACTAGCACAGATACGCAGTATTTT.

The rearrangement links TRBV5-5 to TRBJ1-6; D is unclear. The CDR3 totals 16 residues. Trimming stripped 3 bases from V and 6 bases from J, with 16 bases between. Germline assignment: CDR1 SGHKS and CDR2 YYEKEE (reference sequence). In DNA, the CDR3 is TGTGCCAGCAGCTATGGACCGCTAAAGGCTAATTCACCCCTCCACTTT. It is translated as CASSYGPLKANSPLHF.

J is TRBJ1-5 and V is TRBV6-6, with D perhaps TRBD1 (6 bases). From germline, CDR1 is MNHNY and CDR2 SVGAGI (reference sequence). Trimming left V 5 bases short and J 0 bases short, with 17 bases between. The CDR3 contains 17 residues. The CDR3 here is CASSKTTDSYSNQPQHF. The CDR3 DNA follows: TGTGCCAGCAGTAAGACGACGGACAGTTATAGCAATCAGCCCCAGCATTTT.

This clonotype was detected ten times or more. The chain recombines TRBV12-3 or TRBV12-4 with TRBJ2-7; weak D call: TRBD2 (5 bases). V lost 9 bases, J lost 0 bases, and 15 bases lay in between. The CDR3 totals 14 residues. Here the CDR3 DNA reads TGTGCCAGAAATCGAGGGTGGAGCTCCTACGAGCAGTACTTC. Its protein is CARNRGWSSYEQYF.

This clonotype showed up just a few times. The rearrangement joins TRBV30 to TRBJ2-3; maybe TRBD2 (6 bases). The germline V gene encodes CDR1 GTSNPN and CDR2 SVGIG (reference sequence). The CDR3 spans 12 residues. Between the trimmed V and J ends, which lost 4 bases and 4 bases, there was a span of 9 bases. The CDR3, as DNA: TGTGCCTGGAAATGGGGGGCAGATACGCAGTATTTT. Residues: CAWKWGADTQYF.

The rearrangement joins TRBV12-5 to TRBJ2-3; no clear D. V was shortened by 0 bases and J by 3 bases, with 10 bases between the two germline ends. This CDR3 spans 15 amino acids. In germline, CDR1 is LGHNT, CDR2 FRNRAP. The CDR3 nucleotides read TGTGCTAGTGGTTTGGTAGGCGTAAGTACAGATACGCAGTATTTT. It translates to CASGLVGVSTDTQYF.

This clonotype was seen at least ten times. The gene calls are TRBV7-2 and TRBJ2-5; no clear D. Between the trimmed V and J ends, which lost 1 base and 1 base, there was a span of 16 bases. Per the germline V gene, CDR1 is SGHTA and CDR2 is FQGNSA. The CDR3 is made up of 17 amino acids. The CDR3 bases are TGTGCCAGCAGCTTAGACGGCCAACATACCCCCCAAGAGACCCAGTACTTC. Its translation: CASSLDGQHTPQETQYF.

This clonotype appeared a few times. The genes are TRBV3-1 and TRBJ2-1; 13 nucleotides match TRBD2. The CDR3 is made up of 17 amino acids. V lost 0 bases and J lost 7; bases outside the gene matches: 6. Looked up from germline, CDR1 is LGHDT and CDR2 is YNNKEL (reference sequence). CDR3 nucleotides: TGTGCCAGCAGCCAAGACAGGGGACTAGCGGGAAGAAATGAGCAGTTCTTC. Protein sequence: CASSQDRGLAGRNEQFF.

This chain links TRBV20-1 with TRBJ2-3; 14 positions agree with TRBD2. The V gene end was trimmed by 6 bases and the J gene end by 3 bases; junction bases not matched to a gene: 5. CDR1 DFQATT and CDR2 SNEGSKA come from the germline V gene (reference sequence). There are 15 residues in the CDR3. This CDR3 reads CSAVGTSGRTDTQYF. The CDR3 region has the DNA TGCAGTGCGGTCGGGACTAGCGGGAGAACAGATACGCAGTATTTT.

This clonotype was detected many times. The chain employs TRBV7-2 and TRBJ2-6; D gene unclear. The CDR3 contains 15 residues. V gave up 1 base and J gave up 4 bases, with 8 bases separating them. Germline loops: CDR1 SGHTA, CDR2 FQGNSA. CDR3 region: CASSLVVEGANVLTF. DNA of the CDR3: TGTGCCAGCAGCTTAGTAGTAGAAGGGGCCAACGTCCTGACTTTC. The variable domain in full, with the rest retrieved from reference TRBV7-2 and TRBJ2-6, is GAGVSQSPSNKVTEKGKDVELRCDPISGHTALYWYRQSLGQGLEFLIYFQGNSAPDKSGLPSDRFSAERTGGSVSTLTIQRTQQEDSAVYLCASSLVVEGANVLTFGAGSRLTVL.

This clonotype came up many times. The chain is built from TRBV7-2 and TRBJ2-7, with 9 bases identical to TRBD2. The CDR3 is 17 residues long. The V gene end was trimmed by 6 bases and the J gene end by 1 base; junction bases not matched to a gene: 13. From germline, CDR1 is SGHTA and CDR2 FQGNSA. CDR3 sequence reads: CASSPRVTSGLSYEQYF. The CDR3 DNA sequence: TGTGCCAGCAGTCCCCGTGTGACTAGCGGTTTATCCTACGAGCAGTACTTC. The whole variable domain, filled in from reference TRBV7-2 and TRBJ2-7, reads GAGVSQSPSNKVTEKGKDVELRCDPISGHTALYWYRQSLGQGLEFLIYFQGNSAPDKSGLPSDRFSAERTGGSVSTLTIQRTQQEDSAVYLCASSPRVTSGLSYEQYFGPGTRLTVT.

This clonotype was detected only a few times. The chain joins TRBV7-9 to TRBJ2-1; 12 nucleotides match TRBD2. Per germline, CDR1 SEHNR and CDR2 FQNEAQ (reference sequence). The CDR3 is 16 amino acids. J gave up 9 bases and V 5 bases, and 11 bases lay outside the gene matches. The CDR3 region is CASSPRLAGVHGEQFF. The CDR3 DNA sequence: TGTGCCAGCAGCCCCAGACTAGCGGGAGTCCATGGTGAGCAGTTCTTC.

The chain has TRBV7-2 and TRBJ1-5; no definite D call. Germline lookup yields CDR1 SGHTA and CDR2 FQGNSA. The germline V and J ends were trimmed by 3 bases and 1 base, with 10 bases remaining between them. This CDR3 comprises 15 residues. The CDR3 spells CASSFKWASNQPQHF. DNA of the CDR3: TGTGCCAGCAGCTTTAAGTGGGCCAGCAATCAGCCCCAGCATTTT.

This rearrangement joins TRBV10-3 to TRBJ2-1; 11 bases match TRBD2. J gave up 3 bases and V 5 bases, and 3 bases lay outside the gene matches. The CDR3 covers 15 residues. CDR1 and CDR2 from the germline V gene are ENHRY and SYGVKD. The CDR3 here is CAISPGLADYNEQFF. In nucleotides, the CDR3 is TGTGCCATCAGTCCGGGACTAGCGGACTACAATGAGCAGTTCTTC.

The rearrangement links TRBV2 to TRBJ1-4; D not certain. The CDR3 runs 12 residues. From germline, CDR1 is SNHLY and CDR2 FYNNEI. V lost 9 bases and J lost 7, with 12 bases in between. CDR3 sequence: CARSIGGEKLFF. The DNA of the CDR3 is TGTGCCAGAAGCATCGGAGGTGAAAAACTGTTTTTT.

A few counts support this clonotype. The CDR3 DNA reads as TGTGCCAGCAGCCGGTTGGCCGCTAACTATGGCTACACCTTC. It specifies CASSRLAANYGYTF. The chain links TRBV7-9 to TRBJ1-2; D gene ambiguous. V lost 5 bases and J 0 bases, leaving 10 bases between the germline ends. Looked up from germline, CDR1 is SEHNR and CDR2 is FQNEAQ (reference sequence). The CDR3 totals 14 residues.

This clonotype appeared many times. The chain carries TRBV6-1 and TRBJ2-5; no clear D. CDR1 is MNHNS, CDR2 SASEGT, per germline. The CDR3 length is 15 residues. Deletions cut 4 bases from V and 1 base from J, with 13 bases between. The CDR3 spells CASSGLGATQETQYF. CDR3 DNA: TGTGCCAGCAGTGGCCTTGGTGCGACCCAAGAGACCCAGTACTTC.

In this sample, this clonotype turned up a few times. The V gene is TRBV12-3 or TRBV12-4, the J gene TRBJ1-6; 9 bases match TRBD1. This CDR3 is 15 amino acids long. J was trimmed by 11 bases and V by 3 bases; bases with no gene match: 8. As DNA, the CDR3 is TGTGCCAGCAGTTTTGGGACAGGGCCGTTGACACCCCTCCACTTT. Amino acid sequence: CASSFGTGPLTPLHF.

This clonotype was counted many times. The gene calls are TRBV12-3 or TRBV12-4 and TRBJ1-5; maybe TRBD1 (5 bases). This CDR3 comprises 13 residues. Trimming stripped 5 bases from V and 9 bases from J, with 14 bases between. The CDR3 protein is CASSGHRMVPQHF. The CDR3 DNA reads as TGTGCCAGCAGTGGACACAGAATGGTGCCCCAGCATTTT.

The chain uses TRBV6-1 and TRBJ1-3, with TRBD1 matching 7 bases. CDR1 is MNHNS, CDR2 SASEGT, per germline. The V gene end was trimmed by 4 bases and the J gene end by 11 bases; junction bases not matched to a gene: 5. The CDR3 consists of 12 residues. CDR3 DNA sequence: TGTGCCAGCAGTGCGACAGGGTCTGCCATATATTTT. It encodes CASSATGSAIYF.

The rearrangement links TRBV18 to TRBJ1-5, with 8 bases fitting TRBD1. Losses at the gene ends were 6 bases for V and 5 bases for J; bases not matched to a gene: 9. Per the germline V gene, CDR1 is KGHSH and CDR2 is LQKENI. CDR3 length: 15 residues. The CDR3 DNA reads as TGTGCCAGCTCTCCCGGGACAGGAGTTCATCAGCCCCAGCATTTT. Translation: CASSPGTGVHQPQHF.

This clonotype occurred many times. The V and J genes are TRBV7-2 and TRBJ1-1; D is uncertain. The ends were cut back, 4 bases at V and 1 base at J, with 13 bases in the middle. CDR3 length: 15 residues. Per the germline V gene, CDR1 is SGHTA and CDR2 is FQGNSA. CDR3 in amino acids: CASSYRRSANTEAFF. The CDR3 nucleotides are TGTGCCAGCAGCTACCGCAGGAGCGCGAACACTGAAGCTTTCTTT.